One and the same sample provided the 14 T cell receptor beta chains below, sequenced in a study of OX40 agonist ivuxolimab in advanced cancers. Profiled with immunoSEQ multiplex PCR; TCRdb holds only in-frame clones, not every one. The data show tens of thousands of clones, with about nine tenths seen just once and 6.5% to 7.5% held by the top ten. This specimen consisted of CD4+ or CD8+ T cells sorted from blood, obtained in a trial of the OX40 agonist ivuxolimab. The origin of the receptors is an adult with an advanced solid tumor such as melanoma, head and neck, liver or kidney cancer.

The rearrangement uses TRBV6-5 and TRBJ1-5; TRBD1 matches 7 bases. J was trimmed by 8 bases and V by 6 bases; bases with no gene match: 4. CDR1 is MNHEY and CDR2 is SVGAGI in the germline V gene. The length of the CDR3 is 12 residues. The CDR3 DNA follows: TGTGCCAGCAGCTCAGGGGGGGAGCCCCAGCATTTT. This translates into CASSSGGEPQHF.

The chain links TRBV5-8 to TRBJ1-1; weak D call: TRBD1 (5 bases). Trimming left V 2 bases short and J 4 bases short, with 9 bases between. Germline CDR1 reads SGHTS; CDR2 reads YDEGEE. The CDR3 length is 13 residues. CDR3 DNA sequence: TGTGCCAGCAGCTTAATGGGGGGCACTGAAGCTTTCTTT. Protein sequence: CASSLMGGTEAFF.

This clone was seen a single time. The V and J genes are TRBV27 and TRBJ1-4; D may be TRBD1 (6 bases). Germline V gene sequence: CDR1 MNHEY, CDR2 SMNVEV (reference sequence). This CDR3 comprises 15 residues. Trimming stripped 6 bases from V and 4 bases from J, with 15 bases between. The chain's CDR3 is CASSENRAYNEKLFF. In DNA form, the CDR3 reads TGTGCCAGCAGCGAGAACAGGGCGTATAATGAAAAACTGTTTTTT.

The chain links TRBV5-8 to TRBJ1-5; perhaps TRBD1 as D (5 bases). This CDR3 is built from 15 residues. V lost 1 base, J lost 2 bases, and 10 bases lay in between. CDR1 and CDR2 (germline): SGHTS, YDEGEE. CDR3 nucleotide sequence: TGTGCCAGCAGCTTGTCGACAGCCGGCAATCAGCCCCAGCATTTT. Residues: CASSLSTAGNQPQHF.

This clone was observed a few times. V gene TRBV6-6 combines with J gene TRBJ1-5; D unresolved. Germline assignment: CDR1 MNHNY and CDR2 SVGAGI (reference sequence). This CDR3 region has 13 residues. Trimming took off 7 bases at V and 4 bases at J, with 11 bases between the two ends. DNA for the CDR3: TGTGCCAGCACTTGGGTAGGGAATCAGCCCCAGCATTTT. Translation: CASTWVGNQPQHF.

The chain recombines TRBV19 with TRBJ2-6; 7 bases are a match to TRBD1. The V segment lost 7 bases and the J segment 0 bases; nucleotides outside the gene matches: 12. The CDR3 length is 18 residues. The V gene's germline CDR1 is LNHDA and CDR2 SQIVND (reference sequence). Here the CDR3 DNA reads TGTGCCAGTACAGTGTGGGACAGTTCGAACTCTGGGGCCAACGTCCTGACTTTC. This sequence encodes CASTVWDSSNSGANVLTF. Using reference TRBV19 and TRBJ2-6 for the parts outside the CDR3, the full variable domain is DGGITQSPKYLFRKEGQNVTLSCEQNLNHDAMYWYRQDPGQGLRLIYYSQIVNDFQKGDIAEGYSVSREKKESFPLTVTSAQKNPTAFYLCASTVWDSSNSGANVLTFGAGSRLTVL.

The gene calls are TRBV6-5 and TRBJ2-1; the D is unclear. The germline V gene has CDR1 MNHEY and CDR2 SVGAGI. The V and J ends lost 5 bases and 8 bases respectively, with 7 bases between them. This CDR3 has 11 residues. This chain's CDR3 is CASSHSYEQFF. CDR3 nucleotides: TGTGCCAGCAGTCACAGTTATGAGCAGTTCTTC.

The chain uses TRBV28 and TRBJ1-1; TRBD1 might be the D (5 bases). The CDR3 runs 13 residues. The germline V gene has CDR1 MDHEN and CDR2 SYDVKM. Trimming took off 3 bases at V and 4 bases at J, with 9 bases between the two ends. The CDR3 nucleotides read TGTGCCAGCAGTTTCGTGACAGCCACTGAAGCTTTCTTT. Translating it yields CASSFVTATEAFF. Full variable domain (outside the CDR3, taken from reference TRBV28 and TRBJ1-1): DVKVTQSSRYLVKRTGEKVFLECVQDMDHENMFWYRQDPGLGLRLIYFSYDVKMKEKGDIPEGYSVSREKKERFSLILESASTNQTSMYLCASSFVTATEAFFGQGTRLTVV.

This chain connects TRBV20-1 to TRBJ2-1; D remains unclear. This CDR3 has 11 amino acids. Germline V gene lookup returns CDR1 DFQATT and CDR2 SNEGSKA (reference sequence). The ends were cut back, 1 base at V and 6 bases at J, with 4 bases in the middle. As DNA, the CDR3 is TGCAGTGCTAGAGTCACCAATGAGCAGTTCTTC. Its translation is CSARVTNEQFF.

The chain recombines TRBV6-5 with TRBJ1-2, with a possible D match to TRBD1 (6 bases). The CDR3 length is 13 residues. With 5 bases removed from V and 8 bases from J, the gap between germline ends came to 15 bases. CDR1 MNHEY and CDR2 SVGAGI come from the germline V gene. The CDR3 coding sequence is TGTGCCAGCAGTACCGACAGGAAGGAGGGCTACACCTTC. Translated: CASSTDRKEGYTF.

CDR3 amino acids: CASSMGGLSYNEQFF. CDR3 nucleotide sequence: TGTGCCAGTAGTATGGGGGGGCTCTCCTACAATGAGCAGTTCTTC. This chain joins TRBV19 and TRBJ2-1; weak D call: TRBD2 (7 bases). CDR3 length: 15 amino acids. Germline CDR1 reads LNHDA; CDR2 reads SQIVND (reference sequence). Trimming removed 3 bases from V and 0 bases from J, with 9 bases in between.

The chain recombines TRBV6-4 with TRBJ1-5; D not resolved. The germline V and J ends were trimmed by 10 bases and 1 base, with 11 bases remaining between them. In germline, CDR1 is MRHNA, CDR2 SNTAGT. There are 13 residues in the CDR3. Here the CDR3 reads CATSESSNQPQHF. CDR3 coding DNA: TGTGCCACGTCTGAGTCAAGCAATCAGCCCCAGCATTTT.

This rearrangement joins TRBV11-2 to TRBJ2-5, with a tentative D call TRBD1 (6 bases). V was pared by 5 bases and J by 2 bases, with 12 bases between. Germline V gene lookup returns CDR1 SGHAT and CDR2 FQNNGV. The CDR3 runs 14 residues. The CDR3 here is CASSRLGGQETQYF. DNA of the CDR3: TGTGCCAGCAGCCGCTTAGGGGGTCAAGAGACCCAGTACTTC. Full variable domain (rest looked up from reference TRBV11-2 and TRBJ2-5): EAGVAQSPRYKIIEKRQSVAFWCNPISGHATLYWYQQILGQGPKLLIQFQNNGVVDDSQLPKDRFSAERLKGVDSTLKIQPAKLEDSAVYLCASSRLGGQETQYFGPGTRLLVL.

The chain recombines TRBV5-6 with TRBJ1-1; D is ambiguous. V shed 2 bases and J shed 0 bases, with 8 bases lying between them. The CDR3 is 14 amino acids. Germline V gives CDR1 SGHDT, CDR2 YYEEEE. CDR3 loop: CASSFVTVNTEAFF. The CDR3 region has the DNA TGTGCCAGCAGCTTCGTGACGGTGAACACTGAAGCTTTCTTT.